This T cell receptor (beta chain) was observed in a study of shared clonotypes between healthy human individuals. The method was immunoSEQ multiplex PCR; TCRdb's version includes in-frame clones alone and lacks a portion of them. The table includes hundreds of thousands of clones, more than 95% detected once. CDR1 SQVTM and CDR2 ANQGSEA come from the germline V gene. The CDR3 sequence is 11 residues long. About this clone itself: At one end the junction does not follow the germline gene, possibly because of a read error.

Specimen: naive CD4+ T cells sorted from blood. Subset: CD45RA+ positively selected. This receptor was identified in a woman in her 30s in good health. The chain carries TRBV29-1 and TRBJ1-1, with D unresolved. The CDR3 region is CSVADIGPTVF. For the CDR3, the DNA is TGCAGCGTGGCCGACATTGGCCCCACCGTTTTT. Full variable domain (remainder filled in from reference TRBV29-1 and TRBJ1-1): SAVISQKPSRDICQRGTSLTIQCQVDSQVTMMFWYRQQPGQSLTLIATANQGSEATYESGFVIDKFPISRPNLTFSTLTVSNMSPEDSSIYLCSVADIGPTVFGQGTRLTVV.